This TCR beta chain was observed in a study of cytomegalovirus exposure and HLA in healthy donors. Germline V gene data show CDR1 as SGHVS and CDR2 as FNYEAQ. Trimming pared 0 bases from V and 6 bases from J, leaving 11 bases between. The CDR3 contains 14 residues. Study-level results: TCR beta chains associated with HLA were, in a later analysis, more clonally expanded than equally common others.

On this clone: The antigen is not known.

A multiplex PCR was run with 60 Vbeta primers and 13 Jbeta primers. Sequencing was performed with immunoSEQ multiplex PCR; in TCRdb, only in-frame clones are kept and a portion is missing. The sample holds fewer than 80,000 clones, roughly 74% seen once. This clonotype was sampled from a woman between 55 and 75 years old in good health and CMV-seropositive. The chain joins TRBV7-6 to TRBJ2-5; possibly TRBD1 for D (6 bases). Material for sequencing was PBMCs. The CDR3 DNA follows: TGTGCCAGCAGCTTAGCGTTGGGGGCTAAGACCCAGTACTTC. As protein: CASSLALGAKTQYF.